These 23 T cell receptor beta chains were all obtained from the same sample, sequenced in a study of early T cells in non-severe SARS-CoV-2 infection. TCRdb independently ran MiXCR on the 5' RACE reads; one entry per CDR3 protein. The data show more than 90,000 distinct CDR3 sequences, under 15% seen once. Material: whole blood. The receptors shown here come from an adult who was a healthcare worker with PCR-confirmed SARS-CoV-2 infection or an uninfected control (not recorded which).

This clonotype was recorded at least ten times. The chain recombines TRBV2 with TRBJ1-5, with TRBD1 matching 7 bases. V shed 7 bases, J shed 3 bases, and the junction held 3 bases outside the gene matches. Germline lookup yields CDR1 SNHLY and CDR2 FYNNEI. The CDR3 runs to 13 residues. The CDR3 DNA sequence: TGTGCCAGCACAGGGGGTCACAATCAGCCCCAGCATTTT. Its protein product is CASTGGHNQPQHF.

With regard to this clonotype: A single base separates this from a much larger clone, so it may be a read error. The chain has TRBV12-3 or TRBV12-4 and TRBJ2-3, with 8 bases aligning to TRBD2. This CDR3 contains 15 residues. The CDR3 DNA reads as TGTACCAGCAGTACAGGGACTAGTGACACAGATACGCAGTATTTT. It specifies CTSSTGTSDTDTQYF.

This clonotype occurred many times. The V and J genes are TRBV9 and TRBJ1-3; 7 positions match TRBD1. Trimming took 4 bases from V and 1 from J; bases not matched to a gene: 8. CDR1 and CDR2 (germline): SGDLS, YYNGEE. CDR3 length equals 16 residues. CDR3 amino acids: CASSTGWTGSGNTIYF. The CDR3 nucleotides read TGTGCCAGCAGCACCGGCTGGACAGGTTCTGGAAACACCATATATTTT.

This chain uses TRBV24-1 with TRBJ1-4, with D perhaps matching TRBD1 (5 bases). CDR1 and CDR2 from the germline V gene are KGHDR and SFDVKD. The V gene lost 4 bases and the J gene lost 8 bases, with 16 bases spanning the gap. The CDR3 has 15 amino acids. The CDR3 bases are TGTGCCACCAGTGACCGGGACGGCCCCAGGGAAAAACTGTTTTTT. This sequence encodes CATSDRDGPREKLFF.

This chain uses TRBV28 with TRBJ1-1; D is unresolved. CDR1 is MDHEN, CDR2 SYDVKM, per germline. The CDR3 sequence is 11 residues long. With 8 bases removed from V and 4 bases from J, the gap between germline ends came to 8 bases. This CDR3 is CASGPGTEAFF. DNA of the CDR3: TGTGCCAGCGGCCCGGGCACTGAAGCTTTCTTT.

This chain uses TRBV28 with TRBJ2-7, with D maybe TRBD2 (7 bases). This CDR3 has 16 residues. Germline CDR1 MDHEN, CDR2 SYDVKM. Deletions cut 5 bases from V and 7 bases from J, with 24 bases between. CDR3 loop: CASSPIRRGGQREQYF. The CDR3 region has the DNA TGTGCCAGCAGTCCAATCCGGAGGGGGGGCCAACGGGAGCAGTACTTC.

There are a few counts of this clonotype. The chain recombines TRBV2 with TRBJ2-2; D unclear. The CDR3 consists of 11 residues. In germline, CDR1 is SNHLY, CDR2 FYNNEI. The germline V and J ends were trimmed by 2 bases and 8 bases, with 3 bases remaining between them. CDR3 loop: CASSEQGELFF. The CDR3 DNA reads TGTGCCAGCAGTGAACAGGGGGAGCTGTTTTTT.

This clonotype was seen repeatedly, ten times or more. The junction shows a germline mismatch at one end, possibly a read error. This chain connects TRBV6-6 to TRBJ1-2; D unclear. Germline lookup yields CDR1 MNHNY and CDR2 SVGAGI (reference sequence). The CDR3 consists of 15 residues. DNA of the CDR3: TGTGCCAGCAGTTACTCGCAGCCATCCAACTATGGCTTCACCTTC. Translated: CASSYSQPSNYGFTF.

V and J are TRBV19 and TRBJ2-1, with TRBD2 as a possible D gene (6 bases). Deletions cut 0 bases from V and 7 bases from J, with 10 bases between. Germline CDR1 is LNHDA and CDR2 is SQIVND (reference sequence). The CDR3 totals 14 residues. The CDR3 protein is CASSIDPGRNEQFF. CDR3 DNA sequence: TGTGCCAGTAGTATAGATCCCGGGAGAAATGAGCAGTTCTTC.

This clonotype was found many times. V and J are TRBV20-1 and TRBJ2-6; a possible D gene is TRBD1 (5 bases). CDR1 and CDR2 from the germline V gene are DFQATT and SNEGSKA (reference sequence). V was clipped by 3 bases and J by 0 bases, with 12 bases between them. The CDR3 is 16 residues long. CDR3 nucleotides: TGCAGTGCTAGTACAGGCCTAGACTCTGGGGCCAACGTCCTGACTTTC. Translated: CSASTGLDSGANVLTF.

The rearrangement uses TRBV7-2 and TRBJ1-2; TRBD1 matches at 8 bases. This CDR3 is built from 15 residues. J lost 4 bases, V lost 4 bases, and 8 bases had no gene match. CDR1 SGHTA and CDR2 FQGNSA come from the germline V gene. The CDR3 protein is CASSWDPQGGYGYTF. In DNA, the CDR3 is TGTGCCAGCAGCTGGGACCCACAGGGGGGCTATGGCTACACCTTC. Supplemented by reference TRBV7-2 and TRBJ1-2, the full variable domain reads GAGVSQSPSNKVTEKGKDVELRCDPISGHTALYWYRQSLGQGLEFLIYFQGNSAPDKSGLPSDRFSAERTGGSVSTLTIQRTQQEDSAVYLCASSWDPQGGYGYTFGSGTRLTVV.

This chain uses TRBV12-3 or TRBV12-4 with TRBJ1-4; 10 bases are shared with TRBD1. This CDR3 has 15 residues. Losses at the gene ends were 5 bases for V and 8 bases for J; bases not matched to a gene: 8. Written as DNA, the CDR3 is TGTGCCAGCAGTCCCCGGGACAGGGGCCCAGAAAAACTGTTTTTT. Amino acids: CASSPRDRGPEKLFF.

This clonotype was counted only a few times. The chain is built from TRBV12-3 or TRBV12-4 and TRBJ1-2; TRBD1 might be the D (5 bases). The CDR3 covers 15 residues. With 6 bases removed from V and 5 bases from J, the gap between germline ends came to 19 bases. CDR3 in DNA: TGTGCCAGCAGGAAAAGCGGGACTGTCGTGTATGGCTACACCTTC. It yields the protein CASRKSGTVVYGYTF.

The chain combines TRBV7-2 with TRBJ2-7; D unresolved. This CDR3 has 14 amino acids. Germline CDR1 and CDR2: SGHTA and FQGNSA. Trimming removed 0 bases from V and 2 bases from J, with 8 bases in between. CDR3 in DNA: TGTGCCAGCAGCTTAGCGCTGGGGACCTACGAGCAGTACTTC. Protein sequence: CASSLALGTYEQYF.

This clonotype was counted only a few times. The V call is TRBV29-1, the J call TRBJ2-5; D possibly matches TRBD1 or TRBD2 (6 bases each). This CDR3 has 11 residues. The V end lost 8 bases, the J end lost 5 bases, and 12 bases lay between the germline ends. Germline loops: CDR1 SQVTM, CDR2 ANQGSEA. In nucleotides, the CDR3 is TGCAGCTTTCGGGGGCCGGAGACCCAGTACTTC. It yields the protein CSFRGPETQYF.

This clonotype was counted only a few times. The chain links TRBV5-1 to TRBJ2-7; D is uncertain. V dropped 0 bases and J dropped 5 bases, with 12 bases sitting between them. Germline CDR1 and CDR2: SGHRS and YFSETQ. The CDR3 runs 14 residues. The CDR3 nucleotides are TGCGCCAGCAGCTTGGAGTCTCAATTCCACGAGCAGTACTTC. This sequence encodes CASSLESQFHEQYF.

This clonotype came up many times. This sequence joins TRBV18 and TRBJ1-5, with a weak D call TRBD1 (5 bases). V was cut by 5 bases and J by 1 base, with 12 bases left in between. CDR3 length: 15 amino acids. Germline V gene lookup returns CDR1 KGHSH and CDR2 LQKENI. This chain's CDR3 is CASSATGTSNQPQHF. The CDR3 DNA follows: TGTGCCAGCTCAGCGACCGGGACCAGCAATCAGCCCCAGCATTTT.

Concerning this clonotype itself: This may come from a read error, since a much larger clone is one base off. CDR3 in amino acids: CSVGGERARELFF. In nucleotides, the CDR3 is TGCAGCGTTGGAGGGGAGCGGGCCAGGGAGCTGTTTTTT. This rearrangement joins TRBV29-1 to TRBJ2-2, with D possibly TRBD2 on 6 matching bases. The CDR3 covers 13 residues. Germline CDR1 reads SQVTM; CDR2 reads ANQGSEA. V lost 4 bases and J 9 bases, leaving 15 bases between the germline ends.

J is TRBJ2-7 and V is TRBV9; 9 nucleotides match TRBD1. The trim removed 3 bases at V and 5 bases at J, leaving 6 bases unmatched. CDR1 and CDR2 (germline): SGDLS, YYNGEE. The CDR3 totals 14 residues. CDR3 residues: CASSEQGAPNEQYF. As DNA, the CDR3 is TGTGCCAGCAGCGAACAGGGGGCGCCTAACGAGCAGTACTTC.

This clonotype was seen at least ten times. This chain connects TRBV20-1 to TRBJ1-1; tentative D call: TRBD1 (5 bases). Germline CDR1 DFQATT, CDR2 SNEGSKA (reference sequence). With 6 bases removed from V and 4 bases from J, the gap between germline ends came to 18 bases. The CDR3 loop spans 14 amino acids. In DNA form, the CDR3 reads TGCAGTGCCGCCAACGGGGGAACGAGCACTGAAGCTTTCTTT. Translation: CSAANGGTSTEAFF.

This clonotype was seen only a few times. The CDR3 here is CASSQEAGLGVVAGYTF. The CDR3, as DNA: TGTGCCAGCAGCCAAGAAGCGGGACTCGGTGTAGTCGCCGGCTACACCTTC. This chain connects TRBV3-1 to TRBJ1-2, with a possible D match to TRBD1 (5 bases). From germline, CDR1 is LGHDT and CDR2 YNNKEL (reference sequence). The length of the CDR3 is 17 residues. Deletions cut 0 bases from V and 8 bases from J, with 22 bases between.

This clonotype was observed a few times. The rearrangement links TRBV7-9 to TRBJ1-1; 7 nucleotides match TRBD1. Germline lookup yields CDR1 SEHNR and CDR2 FQNEAQ (reference sequence). The CDR3 is 14 residues long. The J segment lost 1 base and the V segment lost 3 bases, leaving 2 bases of the junction unmatched. The CDR3 DNA is TGTGCCAGCAGCTTGGGGACAGAGAACACTGAAGCTTTCTTT. Protein sequence: CASSLGTENTEAFF.

This clonotype occurred a few times. This rearrangement joins TRBV28 to TRBJ2-5; 7 bases agree with TRBD1. Germline V gives CDR1 MDHEN, CDR2 SYDVKM. The CDR3 covers 16 residues. Trimming took 1 base from V and 2 from J; bases not matched to a gene: 7. CDR3 bases: TGTGCCAGCAGTTTATCCCAGACAGGGTCTCAAGAGACCCAGTACTTC. This translates into CASSLSQTGSQETQYF.